A single sample gave rise to the 4 T cell receptor beta chains below, sequenced in a study of patients and donors after allogeneic stem cell transplantation. TCRdb re-analysed the RT-PCR reads in MiXCR, keeping a single row per CDR3 protein. Of about a million distinct CDR3 sequences listed, 15% to 20% are singletons. Input material: blood, either unsorted or a sorted T cell fraction (not recorded which). The receptors originated from a human donor who was either an allogeneic HSCT recipient or a stem cell or donor lymphocyte infusion donor (not recorded which). It is not recorded whose cells these are; they may come from a transplant donor.

In this sample, this clonotype turned up many times. The chain employs TRBV20-1 and TRBJ2-3; D possibly corresponds to TRBD2 (5 bases). V lost 4 bases to trimming and J lost 3 bases, with 8 bases between them. CDR1 and CDR2 from the germline V gene are DFQATT and SNEGSKA (reference sequence). This CDR3 is built from 12 residues. The CDR3 DNA reads TGCAGTGCTACCGGGGAGACAGATACGCAGTATTTT. It yields the protein CSATGETDTQYF.

This clonotype was seen a few times. This chain uses TRBV6-2 or TRBV6-3 with TRBJ1-1; the D gene is possibly TRBD1 (5 bases). Per germline, CDR1 MNHEY and CDR2 SVGEGT. The CDR3 contains 12 residues. V dropped 4 bases and J dropped 8 bases, with 11 bases sitting between them. The CDR3 bases are TGTGCCAGCAGTTTCGACAGAGCCGAAGCTTTCTTT. Its translation is CASSFDRAEAFF.

The chain recombines TRBV27 with TRBJ2-5; a possible D gene is TRBD2 (5 bases). This CDR3 is built from 15 residues. In germline, CDR1 is MNHEY, CDR2 SMNVEV (reference sequence). Trimming pared 2 bases from V and 0 bases from J, leaving 10 bases between. The CDR3 protein is CASSLSGAYQETQYF. The CDR3 coding sequence is TGTGCCAGCAGTTTAAGCGGAGCGTACCAAGAGACCCAGTACTTC.

V and J are TRBV7-6 and TRBJ2-3, with 9 bases aligning to TRBD2. V trimming: 4 bases; J trimming: 7 bases; junction bases outside the gene matches: 15. CDR1 SGHVS and CDR2 FNYEAQ come from the germline V gene. There are 17 residues in the CDR3. This CDR3 is CASSSFRGGRAVNTQYF. The CDR3 DNA is TGTGCCAGCAGCTCCTTCCGGGGCGGGAGGGCCGTGAATACGCAGTATTTT. The whole variable domain, remainder taken from reference TRBV7-6 and TRBJ2-3, is GAGVSQSPRYKVTKRGQDVALRCDPISGHVSLYWYRQALGQGPEFLTYFNYEAQQDKSGLPNDRFSAERPEGSISTLTIQRTEQRDSAMYRCASSSFRGGRAVNTQYFGPGTRLTVL.